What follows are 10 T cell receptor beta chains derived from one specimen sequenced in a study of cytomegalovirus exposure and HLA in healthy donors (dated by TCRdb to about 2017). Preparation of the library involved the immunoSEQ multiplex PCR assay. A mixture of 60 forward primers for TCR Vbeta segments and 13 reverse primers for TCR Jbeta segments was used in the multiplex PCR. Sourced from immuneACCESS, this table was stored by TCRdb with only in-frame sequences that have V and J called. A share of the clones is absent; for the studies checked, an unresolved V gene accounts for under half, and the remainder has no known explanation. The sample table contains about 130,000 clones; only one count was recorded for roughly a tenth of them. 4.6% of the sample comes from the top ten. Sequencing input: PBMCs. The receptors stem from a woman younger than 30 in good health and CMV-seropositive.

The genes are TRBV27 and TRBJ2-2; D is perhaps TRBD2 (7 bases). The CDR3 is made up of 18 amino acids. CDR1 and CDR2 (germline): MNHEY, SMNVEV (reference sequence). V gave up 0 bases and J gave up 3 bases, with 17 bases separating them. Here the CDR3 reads CASSLSLIGGPHTGELFF. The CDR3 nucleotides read TGTGCCAGCAGTTTATCTCTTATCGGGGGGCCTCACACCGGGGAGCTGTTTTTT.

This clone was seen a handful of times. Written as DNA, the CDR3 is TGTGCCGGTGGCCATGTAGGGGTCAGCTCCTACGAGCAGTACTTC. This gives the protein CAGGHVGVSSYEQYF. This rearrangement joins TRBV30 to TRBJ2-7; maybe TRBD1 (5 bases). V dropped 8 bases and J dropped 0 bases, with 20 bases sitting between them. There are 15 residues in the CDR3. CDR1 and CDR2 (germline): GTSNPN, SVGIG (reference sequence).

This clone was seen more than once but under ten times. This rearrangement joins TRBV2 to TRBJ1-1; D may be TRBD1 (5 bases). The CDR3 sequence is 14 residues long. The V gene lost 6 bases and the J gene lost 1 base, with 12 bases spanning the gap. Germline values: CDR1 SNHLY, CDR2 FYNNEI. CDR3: CASRPTVGNTEAFF. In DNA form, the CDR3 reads TGTGCCAGCAGACCGACAGTTGGGAACACTGAAGCTTTCTTT.

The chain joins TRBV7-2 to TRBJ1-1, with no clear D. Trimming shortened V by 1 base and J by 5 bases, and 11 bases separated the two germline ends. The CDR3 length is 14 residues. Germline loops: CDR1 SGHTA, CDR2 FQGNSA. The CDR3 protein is CASSLEVRKTEAFF. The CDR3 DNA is TGTGCCAGCAGCTTAGAGGTCAGGAAGACTGAAGCTTTCTTT.

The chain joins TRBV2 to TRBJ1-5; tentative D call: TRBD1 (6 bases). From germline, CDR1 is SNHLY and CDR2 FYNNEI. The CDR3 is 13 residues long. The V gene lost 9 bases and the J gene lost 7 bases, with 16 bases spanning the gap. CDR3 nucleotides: TGTGCCAGTACGGGGGGGCTGGGGCAGCCCCAGCATTTT. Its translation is CASTGGLGQPQHF.

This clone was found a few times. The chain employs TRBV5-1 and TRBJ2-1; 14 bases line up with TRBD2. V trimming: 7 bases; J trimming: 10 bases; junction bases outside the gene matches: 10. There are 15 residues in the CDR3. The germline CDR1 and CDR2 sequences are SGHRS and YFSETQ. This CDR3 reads CASRTGTSGSGEQFF. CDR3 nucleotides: TGCGCCAGCCGGACCGGGACTAGCGGGAGCGGAGAGCAGTTCTTC.

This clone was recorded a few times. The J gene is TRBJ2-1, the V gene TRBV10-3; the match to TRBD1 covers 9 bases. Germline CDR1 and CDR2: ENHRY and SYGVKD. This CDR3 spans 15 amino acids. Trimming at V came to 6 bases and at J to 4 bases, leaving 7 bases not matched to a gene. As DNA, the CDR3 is TGTGCCATCAGAGCCGGGACAGGGCTATACAATGAGCAGTTCTTC. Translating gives CAIRAGTGLYNEQFF.

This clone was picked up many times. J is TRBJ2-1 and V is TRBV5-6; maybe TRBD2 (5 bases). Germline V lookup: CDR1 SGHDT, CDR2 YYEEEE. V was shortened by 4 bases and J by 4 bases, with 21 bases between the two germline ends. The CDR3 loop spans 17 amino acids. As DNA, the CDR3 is TGTGCCAGCAGCGAAGGACTGGTCCCCCTAGGTTACAATGAGCAGTTCTTC. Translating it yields CASSEGLVPLGYNEQFF.

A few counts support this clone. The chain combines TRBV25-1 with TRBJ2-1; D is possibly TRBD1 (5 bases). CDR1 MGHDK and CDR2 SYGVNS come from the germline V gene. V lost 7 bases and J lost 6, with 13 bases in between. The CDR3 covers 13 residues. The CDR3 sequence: CASTLIDSNEQFF. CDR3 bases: TGTGCCAGCACACTGATAGACAGCAATGAGCAGTTCTTC.

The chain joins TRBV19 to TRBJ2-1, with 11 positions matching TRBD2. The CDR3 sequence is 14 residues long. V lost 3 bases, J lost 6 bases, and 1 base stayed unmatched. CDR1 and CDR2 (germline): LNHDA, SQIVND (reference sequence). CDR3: CASSILAGGNEQFF. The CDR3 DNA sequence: TGTGCCAGTAGTATCCTAGCGGGAGGCAATGAGCAGTTCTTC.